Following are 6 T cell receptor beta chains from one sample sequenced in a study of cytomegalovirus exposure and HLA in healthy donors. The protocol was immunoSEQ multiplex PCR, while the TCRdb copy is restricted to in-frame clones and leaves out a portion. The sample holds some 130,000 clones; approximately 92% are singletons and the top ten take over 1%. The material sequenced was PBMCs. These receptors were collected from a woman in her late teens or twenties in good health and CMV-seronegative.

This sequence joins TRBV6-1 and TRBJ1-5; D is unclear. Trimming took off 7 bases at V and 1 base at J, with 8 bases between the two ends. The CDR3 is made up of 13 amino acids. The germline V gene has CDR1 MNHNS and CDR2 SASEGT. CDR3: CASNLESNQPQHF. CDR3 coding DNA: TGTGCCAGCAACCTGGAGAGCAATCAGCCCCAGCATTTT.

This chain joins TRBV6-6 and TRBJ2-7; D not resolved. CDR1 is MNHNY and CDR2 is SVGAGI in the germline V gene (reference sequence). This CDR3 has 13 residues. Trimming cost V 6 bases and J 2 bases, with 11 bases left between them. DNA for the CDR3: TGTGCCAGCAGCTTACTCGCTCCCTACGAGCAGTACTTC. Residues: CASSLLAPYEQYF.

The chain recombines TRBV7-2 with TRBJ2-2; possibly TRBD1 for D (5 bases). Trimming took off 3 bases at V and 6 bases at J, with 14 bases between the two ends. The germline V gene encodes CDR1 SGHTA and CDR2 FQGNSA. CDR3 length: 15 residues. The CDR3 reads CASSFSGKFSGELFF. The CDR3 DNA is TGTGCCAGCAGCTTCTCAGGGAAGTTCTCCGGGGAGCTGTTTTTT.

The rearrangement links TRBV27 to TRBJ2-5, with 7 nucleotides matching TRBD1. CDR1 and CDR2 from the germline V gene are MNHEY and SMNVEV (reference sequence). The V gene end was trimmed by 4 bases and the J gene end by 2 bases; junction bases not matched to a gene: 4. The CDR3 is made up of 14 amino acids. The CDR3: CASSYRGQQETQYF. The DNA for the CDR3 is TGTGCCAGCAGTTATAGGGGACAGCAAGAGACCCAGTACTTC.

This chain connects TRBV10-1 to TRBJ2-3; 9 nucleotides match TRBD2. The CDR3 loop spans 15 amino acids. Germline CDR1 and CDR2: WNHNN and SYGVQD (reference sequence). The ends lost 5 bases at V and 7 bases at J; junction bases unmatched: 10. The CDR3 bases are TGCGCCAGCAGTCCCCCCGGGACTAGCTGGAATACGCAGTATTTT. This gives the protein CASSPPGTSWNTQYF.

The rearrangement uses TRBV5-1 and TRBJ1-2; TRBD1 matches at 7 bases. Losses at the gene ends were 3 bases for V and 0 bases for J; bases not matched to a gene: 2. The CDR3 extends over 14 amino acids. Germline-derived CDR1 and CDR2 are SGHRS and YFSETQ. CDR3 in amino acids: CASSWGQTNYGYTF. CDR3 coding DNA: TGCGCCAGCAGCTGGGGACAGACTAACTATGGCTACACCTTC.